This T cell receptor (beta chain) is drawn from a study of shared clonotypes between healthy human individuals. CD45RA+ naive and CD45RA-negative memory subsets were separated from CD4+ cells. Here immunoSEQ multiplex PCR was the method, and the copy in TCRdb shows in-frame clones only, minus some. Of some 2,100,000 clones listed, around 95% are singletons. Sequencing used naive CD4+ T cells sorted from blood. Subset meaning: CD45RA+ positively selected. The receptor was isolated from a man aged 18 to 29 in good health.

The CDR3 is CASSPLPGRTEAFF. For the CDR3, the DNA is TGTGCCAGCAGCCCCCTTCCGGGAAGAACTGAAGCTTTCTTT. The V and J genes are TRBV7-6 and TRBJ1-1; D is undetermined. Deletions cut 5 bases from V and 5 bases from J, with 15 bases between. CDR1 is SGHVS and CDR2 is FNYEAQ in the germline V gene. CDR3 size: 14 residues.